This T cell receptor (beta chain) came from a study of T cell repertoires and HLA-DP antigens. V trimming: 6 bases; J trimming: 2 bases; junction bases outside the gene matches: 7. There are 15 residues in the CDR3. The germline V gene encodes CDR1 MDHEN and CDR2 SYDVKM. This clone was observed a single time. Its specificity is not known. Sequencing was performed with immunoSEQ multiplex PCR; in TCRdb, only in-frame clones are kept and a portion is missing. The table lists around 100,000 clones, over 90% of them singletons, with about 0.3% in the top ten. This rearrangement joins TRBV28 to TRBJ2-3; 8 bases are a match to TRBD1. Sequencing was carried out using CD4+ T cells from PBMCs. The origin of this receptor is a young woman in good health and CMV-seronegative. The DNA for the CDR3 is TGTGCCAGCAGCCCAGGGGGCTTGAACACAGATACGCAGTATTTT. The encoded protein is CASSPGGLNTDTQYF.